The clone carrying this TCR beta chain occurred once. Antigen: not known. With ipilimumab providing CTLA-4 blockade, focal radiation was administered to patients who had chemo-refractory metastatic non-small-cell lung cancer. The CDR3 loop spans 14 amino acids. Germline V gene sequence: CDR1 SGHRS, CDR2 YFSETQ. V was clipped by 1 base and J by 4 bases, with 10 bases between them. The sample belongs to a study of radiotherapy plus CTLA-4 blockade in lung cancer. Study-wide context: The study recorded objective responses in roughly 18% of patients and disease control in 31%. Study observations and caveats: Expansion in blood of tumor-derived TCR clones was seen after radiotherapy plus ipilimumab. Strongest reported response predictors: early blood clone changes and post-radiation interferon-beta.

The data were produced by immunoSEQ multiplex PCR, yet TCRdb's version contains in-frame clones alone and is incomplete. The data hold 65,000 to 85,000 clones, with roughly 80% observed a single time. The input for sequencing was peripheral blood, taken from a patient treated with radiotherapy plus ipilimumab. The TCR was taken from a human donor with non-small cell lung cancer whose response to radiotherapy plus ipilimumab could not be evaluated. V usage is TRBV5-1 and J usage is TRBJ2-3; possibly TRBD1 for D (5 bases). The CDR3 loop reads CASSLTDSSDTQYF. CDR3 in DNA: TGCGCCAGCAGCTTGACCGACAGTTCAGATACGCAGTATTTT.